Here is one T cell receptor (beta chain) with its context. The CDR3 extends over 23 amino acids. This sample is drawn from a study of blood T cell repertoires in COVID-19. Source study methods: It was from reference gene primer amplification that nucleated cell counts were estimated. Libraries were prepared by immunoSEQ multiplex PCR; TCRdb keeps only in-frame clonotypes and omits some of them. V, J and clone size are those of that table, while D and trimming were read from the DNA. The sample contains under 300,000 clones, 88% of which appear only once. The TCR comes from an older woman in a cohort exposed to, infected with or recovered from COVID-19 (not recorded which). The specimen was PBMCs or T cells enriched from blood (not recorded which). V and J are TRBV21-1 and TRBJ2-4; no check of the table's D call, TRBD2, against the DNA was made. TRBV21-1 is a pseudogene locus. CDR3 DNA: TGTGCCAGCAGCAAAGAGTTCTGGATATTAGCGGGAGATAAACCCCTAGCCAAAAACATTCAGTACTTC. Encoded protein: CASSKEFWILAGDKPLAKNIQYF.